This TCR beta chain was captured in a study of T cell repertoires in cytomegalovirus infection. The wider study: As its CMV epitopes, the study selected recently identified HLA-C-restricted and well-studied HLA-B-restricted targets. In public TCR beta signatures, there were indications of both CMV infection and matching HLA type.

TCRdb independently ran MiXCR on the reads; one entry per CDR3 protein. This table has 750,000 to 950,000 distinct CDR3 sequences, about 28% appearing once. V dropped 0 bases and J dropped 4 bases, with 12 bases sitting between them. The CDR3 is made up of 15 amino acids. Germline values: CDR1 LNHNV, CDR2 YYDKDF (reference sequence). Study observations and caveats: Ex vivo responses were dominated by HLA-C-restricted CMV-specific TCR beta clonotypes. People with CMV and the relevant HLA were identified by cumulative public TCR beta family frequency.

Details on this clonotype: Its antigen is as yet unknown.

The specimen comprised cultured CD8+ T cells from PBMCs, sampled from culture after CMV antigen stimulation. This chain joins TRBV15 and TRBJ1-2; D gene uncertain. The clonotype comes from a human donor in good health (CMV status not recorded). Some clones in this sample may be carry-over from other donors' samples. This chain's CDR3 is CATSREIQWAYGYTF. CDR3 sequence (DNA): TGTGCCACCAGCAGAGAAATCCAGTGGGCCTATGGCTACACCTTC.